Reported below is one T cell receptor beta chain. These data come from a study of T cell responses to AZD1222 COVID-19 vaccine. Clones were sequenced by immunoSEQ multiplex PCR, and TCRdb holds only the in-frame ones, with some missing. Of 200,000 to 250,000 clones in the sample, about 93% were seen once. There are 17 residues in the CDR3. Per the germline V gene, CDR1 is MNHEY and CDR2 is SMNVEV (reference sequence). Trimming took 5 bases from V and 6 from J, leaving 22 bases between them. Sequencing used peripheral blood, obtained on day 0 of MenACWY control vaccination. This sequence originates from an adult in good health. J is TRBJ1-4 and V is TRBV27; TRBD1 might be the D (6 bases). CDR3 bases: TGTGCCAGCAGTCTCTCCCCTCACAGGGTTAAGCATGAAAAACTGTTTTTT. Translation: CASSLSPHRVKHEKLFF. The whole variable domain, remainder taken from reference TRBV27 and TRBJ1-4, is EAQVTQNPRYLITVTGKKLTVTCSQNMNHEYMSWYRQDPGLGLRQIYYSMNVEVTDKGDVPEGYKVSRKEKRNFPLILESPSPNQTSLYFCASSLSPHRVKHEKLFFGSGTQLSVL.